The 21 T cell receptor beta chains presented below share a single source sample, sequenced in a study of sequential checkpoint blockade in melanoma. Sequencing was performed with immunoSEQ multiplex PCR; in TCRdb, only in-frame clones are kept and a portion is missing. The sample shows 5,000 to 7,500 clones, under 25% of them seen only once. Specified treatment: randomized to nivolumab then ipilimumab (arm A) or the reverse (arm B). The specimen was tumor tissue (inferred from file names), collected from a patient given nivolumab and ipilimumab in sequence. These receptors were collected from a human donor with melanoma.

The gene calls are TRBV18 and TRBJ1-2; 7 positions match TRBD1. The germline gives CDR1 KGHSH, CDR2 LQKENI. With V trimmed by 0 bases and J by 1 base, 2 bases remained unmatched. The CDR3 has 15 residues. CDR3 amino acids: CASSPPTGFNYGYTF. The CDR3 DNA sequence: TGTGCCAGCTCACCACCGACAGGGTTTAACTATGGCTACACCTTC.

This chain uses TRBV9 with TRBJ2-6; no clear D gene. V lost 2 bases, J lost 3 bases, and 6 bases lay in between. The CDR3 is made up of 14 amino acids. Germline CDR1 and CDR2: SGDLS and YYNGEE. CDR3 nucleotide sequence: TGTGCCAGCAGCGTTCCCTTTGGGGCCAACGTCCTGACTTTC. This encodes CASSVPFGANVLTF.

This clone was detected a few times. This sequence joins TRBV23-1 and TRBJ2-7; 7 bases are a match to TRBD2. TRBV23-1 carries the ORF label, with uncertain function. The length of the CDR3 is 13 residues. V dropped 6 bases and J dropped 3; count of bases not matched to a gene: 5. CDR3 nucleotide sequence: TGCGCCAGCAGCCGGGACTACCTCTACGAGCAGTACTTC. Translation: CASSRDYLYEQYF.

This clone was observed a few times. This sequence joins TRBV6-8 and TRBJ1-2; a weak D match, TRBD1 (6 bases). The CDR3 length is 14 residues. CDR1 and CDR2 (germline): MNHGY, SAAAGT. The ends were cut back, 6 bases at V and 7 bases at J, with 18 bases in the middle. For the CDR3, the DNA is TGTGCCAGCAGCCCCCGGCAGGGGTTTTCTGGCTACACCTTC. Amino acid sequence: CASSPRQGFSGYTF.

This clone has a handful of counts. This chain joins TRBV18 and TRBJ1-5; no reliable D call. The CDR3 length is 14 residues. V was clipped by 5 bases and J by 1 base, with 9 bases between them. Germline V gives CDR1 KGHSH, CDR2 LQKENI. The CDR3 region has the DNA TGTGCCAGCTCATTCTGGATGAGCAATCAGCCCCAGCATTTT. Protein sequence: CASSFWMSNQPQHF.

This clone was found a few times. This chain joins TRBV6-8 and TRBJ2-1; 8 nucleotides align to TRBD1. The length of the CDR3 is 15 residues. The V segment lost 5 bases and the J segment 7 bases; nucleotides outside the gene matches: 10. CDR1 is MNHGY and CDR2 is SAAAGT in the germline V gene. DNA for the CDR3: TGTGCCAGCAGTGATATACAGGGGGTAGGGAATGAGCAGTTCTTC. Its protein is CASSDIQGVGNEQFF.

The chain combines TRBV29-1 with TRBJ1-4, with D unclear. Trimming took 3 bases from V and 5 from J, leaving 10 bases between them. Germline CDR1 is SQVTM and CDR2 is ANQGSEA. The CDR3 totals 13 residues. CDR3 sequence reads: CSVDLGSNEKLFF. The CDR3 DNA reads as TGCAGCGTTGACCTCGGCAGCAATGAAAAACTGTTTTTT.

The chain has TRBV11-3 and TRBJ1-2; 8 bases align to TRBD1. V trimming: 7 bases; J trimming: 3 bases; junction bases outside the gene matches: 7. The CDR3 runs to 14 residues. Germline V gives CDR1 SGHNT, CDR2 YENEEA. For the CDR3, the DNA is TGTGCCAGCACACAGGGGGGGGCAGACTATGGCTACACCTTC. This translates into CASTQGGADYGYTF.

This chain connects TRBV9 to TRBJ2-2; 12 nucleotides align to TRBD2. Germline V lookup: CDR1 SGDLS, CDR2 YYNGEE. The V gene end was trimmed by 4 bases and the J gene end by 3 bases; junction bases not matched to a gene: 4. The CDR3 is 16 residues long. The CDR3 sequence: CASSPGTSGYTGELFF. CDR3 DNA: TGTGCCAGCAGCCCCGGGACTAGCGGGTACACCGGGGAGCTGTTTTTT.

The chain has TRBV4-1 and TRBJ2-1; TRBD1 matches 7 bases. J lost 2 bases, V lost 3 bases, and 7 bases had no gene match. This CDR3 spans 16 amino acids. Germline values: CDR1 MGHRA, CDR2 YSYEKL. The CDR3 sequence is CASSQVPGQPYNEQFF. DNA of the CDR3: TGCGCCAGCAGCCAGGTGCCGGGACAGCCCTACAATGAGCAGTTCTTC.

J is TRBJ2-1 and V is TRBV18; D gene unclear. This CDR3 has 12 residues. The germline V gene has CDR1 KGHSH and CDR2 LQKENI. V was cut by 3 bases and J by 10 bases, with 10 bases left in between. The CDR3 nucleotides read TGTGCCAGCTCACCGAGTCGACCAGAGCAGTTCTTC. Translated, it gives CASSPSRPEQFF.

This clone has more than one count but fewer than ten. V usage is TRBV11-3 and J usage is TRBJ2-7, with D possibly called TRBD1 or TRBD2 (5 bases each). Trimming cost V 4 bases and J 3 bases, with 13 bases left between them. CDR1 SGHNT and CDR2 YENEEA come from the germline V gene. The CDR3 has 14 amino acids. Here the CDR3 DNA reads TGTGCCAGCAGCTCCCAAGAGGGGAACTACGAGCAGTACTTC. Translated: CASSSQEGNYEQYF.

V usage is TRBV1 and J usage is TRBJ1-5. TRBV1 is flagged as a pseudogene. This CDR3 has 14 residues. This CDR3 is CASSRGPPGQPQHF. In DNA, the CDR3 is TGCGCCAGCAGCCGCGGACCTCCCGGGCAGCCCCAGCATTTT.

This chain connects TRBV11-3 to TRBJ2-3, with 13 nucleotides matching TRBD2. From germline, CDR1 is SGHNT and CDR2 YENEEA. Trimming took 5 bases from V and 6 from J; bases not matched to a gene: 8. The CDR3 is 16 amino acids. This CDR3 reads CASSPARTSGSDTQYF. The CDR3 nucleotides read TGTGCCAGCAGCCCCGCACGGACTAGCGGGAGTGATACGCAGTATTTT.

The genes are TRBV28 and TRBJ2-3; 9 bases are a match to TRBD2. The length of the CDR3 is 16 residues. Trimming at V came to 2 bases and at J to 4 bases, leaving 7 bases not matched to a gene. CDR1 MDHEN and CDR2 SYDVKM come from the germline V gene. The CDR3 loop is CASSLGVAGVADTQYF. In DNA form, the CDR3 reads TGTGCCAGCAGTTTAGGGGTAGCGGGAGTGGCAGATACGCAGTATTTT.

This clone is labeled as medium-sized (0.01 to 0.1%). The rearrangement uses TRBV11-3 and TRBJ1-1, with 8 bases matching TRBD1. CDR3 size: 16 residues. With 5 bases clipped from V and 5 bases from J, the junction kept 13 bases outside the gene matches. Germline loops: CDR1 SGHNT, CDR2 YENEEA. The CDR3 region is CASSPDRAEIGTEAFF. The DNA for the CDR3 is TGTGCCAGCAGCCCGGACAGGGCGGAAATCGGGACTGAAGCTTTCTTT. Drawing the rest from reference TRBV11-3 and TRBJ1-1, the complete variable domain is EAGVVQSPRYKIIEKKQPVAFWCNPISGHNTLYWYLQNLGQGPELLIRYENEEAVDDSQLPKDRFSAERLKGVDSTLKIQPAELGDSAVYLCASSPDRAEIGTEAFFGQGTRLTVV.

This clone was seen many times. The genes are TRBV6-8 and TRBJ2-5; 10 nucleotides agree with TRBD2. The CDR3 spans 14 residues. Germline-derived CDR1 and CDR2 are MNHGY and SAAAGT. Trimming cost V 9 bases and J 5 bases; bases outside gene matches: 9. The CDR3 DNA is TGTGCCAGTGCAGGGCTAGCGGGAGCTGAGACCCAGTACTTC. This translates into CASAGLAGAETQYF.

The chain's CDR3 is CASSPKNTEAFF. The CDR3 DNA sequence: TGTGCCAGCTCACCGAAGAACACTGAAGCTTTCTTT. The genes are TRBV18 and TRBJ1-1; no clear D. V was pared by 3 bases and J by 1 base, with 3 bases between. The CDR3 consists of 12 residues. Germline assignment: CDR1 KGHSH and CDR2 LQKENI.

The chain recombines TRBV6-7 with TRBJ2-5; D not certain. TRBV6-7 is labeled an ORF, and its function is uncertain. V was shortened by 4 bases and J by 4 bases, with 4 bases between the two germline ends. The CDR3 spans 11 residues. CDR3 amino acids: CASSSGETQYF. The CDR3 nucleotides are TGTGCCAGCAGTTCTGGAGAGACCCAGTACTTC.

The chain links TRBV9 to TRBJ2-1; 10 bases agree with TRBD2. The trim removed 2 bases at V and 8 bases at J, leaving 4 bases unmatched. Germline V CDR1 and CDR2: SGDLS, YYNGEE. The CDR3 spans 14 residues. This CDR3 reads CASSVSGRLDEQFF. In nucleotides, the CDR3 is TGTGCCAGCAGCGTTAGCGGGAGGTTGGATGAGCAGTTCTTC. Variable domain in full (rest from reference TRBV9 and TRBJ2-1): DSGVTQTPKHLITATGQRVTLRCSPRSGDLSVYWYQQSLDQGLQFLIQYYNGEERAKGNILERFSAQQFPDLHSELNLSSLELGDSALYFCASSVSGRLDEQFFGPGTRLTVL.

A few counts support this clone. The chain has TRBV29-1 and TRBJ1-2; D is uncertain. Germline CDR1 reads SQVTM; CDR2 reads ANQGSEA. This CDR3 comprises 14 residues. V lost 4 bases, J lost 1 base, and 13 bases lay in between. The CDR3 DNA reads TGCAGCGTTGGTTCGCCAGACATTAACTATGGCTACACCTTC. It encodes CSVGSPDINYGYTF.